These 20 T cell receptor beta chains came from one sample sequenced in a study of T cell responses to AZD1222 COVID-19 vaccine. Here immunoSEQ multiplex PCR was the method, and the copy in TCRdb shows in-frame clones only, minus some. In the table there are over 150,000 clones, about nine tenths of which are singletons. Sequences were derived from peripheral blood, sampled on day 0 of AZD1222 vaccination. Receptors were obtained from an adult in good health.

J is TRBJ2-7 and V is TRBV6-5; weak D call: TRBD1 (7 bases). Germline CDR1 reads MNHEY; CDR2 reads SVGAGI. The V end was cut by 8 bases, the J end by 2 bases, with 13 bases between. The CDR3 spans 13 residues. CDR3 in amino acids: CASQTGRTYEQYF. CDR3 in DNA: TGTGCCAGCCAGACAGGGAGGACCTACGAGCAGTACTTC.

DNA for the CDR3: TGTGCCTGGAGTGTAATAGATACGCAGTATTTT. Amino acid sequence: CAWSVIDTQYF. V usage is TRBV30 and J usage is TRBJ2-3, with unresolved D. The CDR3 is 11 residues long. V gave up 0 bases and J gave up 5 bases, with 3 bases separating them. Germline-derived CDR1 and CDR2 are GTSNPN and SVGIG (reference sequence).

The rearrangement joins TRBV28 to TRBJ2-7, with TRBD2 identical over 8 bases. CDR1 and CDR2 (germline): MDHEN, SYDVKM. This CDR3 has 18 residues. V trimming: 5 bases; J trimming: 3 bases; junction bases outside the gene matches: 18. In DNA, the CDR3 is TGTGCCAGCAGTCCACTCCCCGGGGAAGCGGGAGACCACTACGAGCAGTACTTC. Its protein is CASSPLPGEAGDHYEQYF.

The table lists this clone with a count of one. The chain joins TRBV19 to TRBJ1-1; no clear D gene. The CDR3 is 12 amino acids. Germline CDR1 reads LNHDA; CDR2 reads SQIVND (reference sequence). With 2 bases removed from V and 1 base from J, the gap between germline ends came to 2 bases. CDR3 in amino acids: CASSIKNTEAFF. The CDR3 DNA follows: TGTGCCAGTAGTATAAAGAACACTGAAGCTTTCTTT.

The chain carries TRBV12-3 or TRBV12-4 and TRBJ1-2; TRBD1 is a possible D gene (5 bases). The CDR3 runs 11 residues. With 11 bases removed from V and 5 bases from J, the gap between germline ends came to 12 bases. The CDR3 DNA reads TGTGCCGGGGGGGGACTGTATGGCTACACCTTC. Encoded protein: CAGGGLYGYTF.

The chain joins TRBV2 to TRBJ1-4; TRBD1 agrees at 8 bases. This CDR3 spans 14 amino acids. Germline V lookup: CDR1 SNHLY, CDR2 FYNNEI. Unmatched junction bases numbered 2, after V lost 6 bases and J lost 2 bases. CDR3 sequence reads: CASSRQGTNEKLFF. CDR3 DNA: TGTGCCAGCAGCAGACAGGGGACTAATGAAAAACTGTTTTTT. The whole variable domain, remainder taken from reference TRBV2 and TRBJ1-4, is EPEVTQTPSHQVTQMGQEVILRCVPISNHLYFYWYRQILGQKVEFLVSFYNNEISEKSEIFDDQFSVERPDGSNFTLKIRSTKLEDSAMYFCASSRQGTNEKLFFGSGTQLSVL.

The V and J genes are TRBV30 and TRBJ1-3, with D possibly TRBD1 on 5 matching bases. Germline CDR1 GTSNPN, CDR2 SVGIG (reference sequence). The CDR3 sequence is 13 residues long. V shed 4 bases and J shed 2 bases, with 9 bases lying between them. The DNA of the CDR3 is TGTGCCTGGAATATAGGGGCTGGAAACACCATATATTTT. Encoded protein: CAWNIGAGNTIYF. The whole variable domain, remainder taken from reference TRBV30 and TRBJ1-3, is SQTIHQWPATLVQPVGSPLSLECTVEGTSNPNLYWYRQAAGRGLQLLFYSVGIGQISSEVPQNLSASRPQDRQFILSSKKLLLSDSGFYLCAWNIGAGNTIYFGEGSWLTVV.

The chain couples TRBV27 to TRBJ2-1; 9 nucleotides agree with TRBD1. The V gene's germline CDR1 is MNHEY and CDR2 SMNVEV (reference sequence). The CDR3 is 13 residues long. V lost 2 bases to trimming and J lost 15 bases; unmatched junction nucleotides: 8. CDR3 DNA: TGTGCCAGCAGTTTAGGGGACAGGGCCTACCGGTTCTTC. Its translation: CASSLGDRAYRFF.

The table lists this clone with a count of one. The chain uses TRBV28 and TRBJ1-2; 8 bases match TRBD1. Germline CDR1 MDHEN, CDR2 SYDVKM. The CDR3 is made up of 18 amino acids. The ends lost 5 bases at V and 2 bases at J; junction bases unmatched: 16. For the CDR3, the DNA is TGTGCCAGCAGTCCCCCGGGACAGGCTGCTGGAGAGAACTATGGCTACACCTTC. Translated: CASSPPGQAAGENYGYTF.

V is TRBV3-1 (or the pseudogene TRBV3-2) and J is TRBJ2-2, with TRBD2 as a possible D gene (6 bases). Germline-derived CDR1 and CDR2 are LGHDT and YNNKEL (reference sequence). V was cut by 7 bases and J by 0 bases, with 12 bases left in between. The CDR3 spans 15 residues. The CDR3 loop is CASTERVPNTGELFF. The CDR3 DNA is TGTGCCAGCACCGAGCGGGTTCCGAACACCGGGGAGCTGTTTTTT.

The chain couples TRBV27 to TRBJ1-4; D call uncertain. V was trimmed by 6 bases and J by 5 bases, leaving 16 bases between them. From germline, CDR1 is MNHEY and CDR2 SMNVEV (reference sequence). CDR3 length: 15 amino acids. The CDR3 reads CASRSRPLINEKLFF. CDR3 sequence (DNA): TGTGCCAGCAGGTCCCGACCTTTGATAAATGAAAAACTGTTTTTT.

CDR3: CASSLEVGLSGNEQFF. The CDR3 DNA is TGTGCCAGCAGCTTAGAGGTGGGCCTATCGGGCAATGAGCAGTTCTTC. The genes are TRBV5-6 and TRBJ2-1; no firm D call. Trimming took 2 bases from V and 6 from J, leaving 18 bases between them. This CDR3 comprises 16 residues. Germline V lookup: CDR1 SGHDT, CDR2 YYEEEE. Based on the CDR3 plus reference TRBV5-6 and TRBJ2-1, the full variable domain is DAGVTQSPTHLIKTRGQQVTLRCSPKSGHDTVSWYQQALGQGPQFIFQYYEEEERQRGNFPDRFSGHQFPNYSSELNVNALLLGDSALYLCASSLEVGLSGNEQFFGPGTRLTVL.

This chain connects TRBV7-2 to TRBJ1-5; D perhaps matches TRBD1 (5 bases). Germline V CDR1 and CDR2: SGHTA, FQGNSA. The germline V and J ends were trimmed by 5 bases and 0 bases, with 23 bases remaining between them. CDR3 length equals 19 residues. The CDR3 nucleotides are TGTGCCAGCAGCCTGACTAACCTTGCTGGGACGTTTAGCAATCAGCCCCAGCATTTT. Its translation: CASSLTNLAGTFSNQPQHF.

The rearrangement links TRBV5-6 to TRBJ1-2; 10 bases match TRBD1. Trimming took 3 bases from V and 4 from J; bases not matched to a gene: 9. CDR1 SGHDT and CDR2 YYEEEE come from the germline V gene. CDR3 size: 16 residues. This CDR3 is CASSSIGTGVSYGYTF. The CDR3 coding sequence is TGTGCCAGCAGCTCTATCGGGACAGGGGTGAGCTATGGCTACACCTTC.

The gene calls are TRBV7-2 and TRBJ2-7; 8 nucleotides line up with TRBD2. In germline, CDR1 is SGHTA, CDR2 FQGNSA. The CDR3 length is 17 residues. J gave up 4 bases and V 0 bases, and 11 bases lay outside the gene matches. The CDR3 sequence: CASSLALGPGTSYEQYF. The CDR3 coding sequence is TGTGCCAGCAGCTTAGCGCTAGGGCCGGGGACTAGTTACGAGCAGTACTTC.

The J gene is TRBJ1-3, the V gene TRBV6-6; D unclear. CDR1 is MNHNY, CDR2 SVGAGI, per germline (reference sequence). V lost 7 bases, J lost 4 bases, and 11 bases lay in between. This CDR3 is built from 13 residues. CDR3 in DNA: TGTGCCAGCATCCCCGTCTCAGGAAACACCATATATTTT. This codes for CASIPVSGNTIYF.

The J gene is TRBJ2-4, the V gene TRBV19; maybe TRBD1 (6 bases). Trimming stripped 3 bases from V and 6 bases from J, with 12 bases between. There are 14 residues in the CDR3. CDR1 is LNHDA, CDR2 SQIVND, per germline (reference sequence). This chain's CDR3 is CASSIRTEVNIQYF. The CDR3, as DNA: TGTGCCAGTAGTATCCGGACAGAGGTAAACATTCAGTACTTC.

This clone was picked up one time. The chain uses TRBV2 and TRBJ1-4, with D hard to call. The V gene's germline CDR1 is SNHLY and CDR2 FYNNEI. Trimming left V 10 bases short and J 8 bases short, with 11 bases between. The CDR3 contains 11 residues. The CDR3 DNA reads TGTGCCACCTACGGGTTCGAAAAACTGTTTTTT. Translated: CATYGFEKLFF. The entire variable domain, with the rest obtained from reference TRBV2 and TRBJ1-4, is as follows: EPEVTQTPSHQVTQMGQEVILRCVPISNHLYFYWYRQILGQKVEFLVSFYNNEISEKSEIFDDQFSVERPDGSNFTLKIRSTKLEDSAMYFCATYGFEKLFFGSGTQLSVL.

This chain uses TRBV28 with TRBJ2-7; the match to TRBD2 covers 14 bases. Germline V gene sequence: CDR1 MDHEN, CDR2 SYDVKM. J gave up 4 bases and V 5 bases, and 7 bases lay outside the gene matches. This CDR3 region has 16 residues. CDR3 nucleotide sequence: TGTGCCAGCAGTCCAGGGACTAGCGGGAGCCGGTACGAGCAGTACTTC. Amino acids: CASSPGTSGSRYEQYF.

This clone was counted a single time. The chain employs TRBV2 and TRBJ2-7; 12 bases align to TRBD2. This CDR3 has 15 amino acids. The ends lost 6 bases at V and 0 bases at J; junction bases unmatched: 3. Germline assignment: CDR1 SNHLY and CDR2 FYNNEI. Written as DNA, the CDR3 is TGTGCCAGCAGGGGACTAGCGGGCCGCTCCTACGAGCAGTACTTC. Translated: CASRGLAGRSYEQYF.